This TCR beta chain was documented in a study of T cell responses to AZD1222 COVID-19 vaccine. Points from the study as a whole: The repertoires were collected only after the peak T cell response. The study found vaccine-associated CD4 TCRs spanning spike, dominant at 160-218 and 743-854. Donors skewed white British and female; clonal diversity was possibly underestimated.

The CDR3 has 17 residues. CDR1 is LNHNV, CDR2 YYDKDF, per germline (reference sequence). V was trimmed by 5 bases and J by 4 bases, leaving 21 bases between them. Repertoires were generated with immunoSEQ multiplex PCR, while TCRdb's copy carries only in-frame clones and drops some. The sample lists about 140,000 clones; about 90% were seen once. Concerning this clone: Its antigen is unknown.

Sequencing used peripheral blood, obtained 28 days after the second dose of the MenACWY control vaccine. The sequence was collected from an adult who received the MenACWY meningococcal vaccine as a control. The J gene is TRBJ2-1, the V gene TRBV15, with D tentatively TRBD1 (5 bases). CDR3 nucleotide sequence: TGTGCCACCAGCGGAGCAAAAGGGGTTCGGGCGTACAATGAGCAGTTCTTC. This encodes CATSGAKGVRAYNEQFF.